This T cell receptor beta chain was retrieved from a study of T cell changes during pregnancy in multiple sclerosis. This CDR3 has 14 amino acids. Looked up from germline, CDR1 is MNHEY and CDR2 is SVGAGI. The V and J ends lost 0 bases and 5 bases respectively, with 10 bases between them. This clone was counted between two and nine times. Clones were read by immunoSEQ multiplex PCR, and TCRdb kept only the in-frame ones, dropping some. Among around 130,000 clones listed, about 93% were seen once. Sequencing was performed on peripheral blood, taken before pregnancy. The chain recombines TRBV6-5 with TRBJ1-1; a weak D match, TRBD1 (5 bases). The source is a female donor with multiple sclerosis, enrolled in a pregnancy study. CDR3 residues: CASSYSGAGTEAFF. The CDR3 DNA reads as TGTGCCAGCAGTTACTCAGGGGCTGGGACTGAAGCTTTCTTT.